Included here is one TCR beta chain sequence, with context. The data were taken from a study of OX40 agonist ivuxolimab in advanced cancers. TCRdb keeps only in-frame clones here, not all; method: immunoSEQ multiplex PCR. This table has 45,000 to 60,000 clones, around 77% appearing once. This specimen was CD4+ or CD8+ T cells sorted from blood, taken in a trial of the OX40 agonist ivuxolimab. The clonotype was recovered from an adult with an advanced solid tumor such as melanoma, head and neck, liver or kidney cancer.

CDR3 nucleotides: TGTGCCAGCAGTACCGCGGGGACGTCTTCCTACGAGCAGTACTTC. It codes for CASSTAGTSSYEQYF. This rearrangement joins TRBV28 to TRBJ2-7; weak D call: TRBD2 (6 bases). V lost 5 bases to trimming and J lost 1 base, with 15 bases between them. The CDR3 extends over 15 amino acids. Germline CDR1 reads MDHEN; CDR2 reads SYDVKM.